Listed below are T cell receptor beta chains from one sample, sequenced in a study of blood T cell repertoires in COVID-19. Some clones are missing from TCRdb's copy, which holds only in-frame ones; the method was immunoSEQ multiplex PCR. The table has roughly 97,000 clones, 75% to 90% seen once. Material for sequencing was peripheral blood. These receptors all come from a man in his sixties with acute or convalescent COVID-19. CDR3s include the opening cysteine and the closing phenylalanine or tryptophan. Fields, in order: clone size, V gene, D gene, J gene, CDR3 protein, CDR3 DNA. A D gene is named only where the DNA matches it firmly. Rows may omit the clone size; those that give it use once, few, many or a size class.

abundance: NA; v_gene: TRBV5-6; d_gene: NA; j_gene: TRBJ2-1; CDR3aa: CASSSGPDAYEQFF; CDR3nt: TGTGCCAGCAGCTCAGGCCCTGACGCGTATGAGCAGTTCTTC
abundance: NA; v_gene: TRBV18; d_gene: TRBD2; j_gene: TRBJ2-3; CDR3aa: CASSPGILSRLAGTDTQYF; CDR3nt: TGTGCCAGCTCACCGGGGATCCTTTCGAGGCTAGCGGGAACAGATACGCAGTATTTT
abundance: NA; v_gene: TRBV3-1/TRBV3-2; d_gene: NA; j_gene: TRBJ1-1; CDR3aa: CASSLLGANTEAFF; CDR3nt: TGTGCCAGCAGCCTCCTAGGAGCGAACACTGAAGCTTTCTTT
abundance: NA; v_gene: TRBV9; d_gene: NA; j_gene: TRBJ1-1; CDR3aa: CASSVVVSMNTEAFF; CDR3nt: TGTGCCAGCAGCGTAGTAGTTAGTATGAACACTGAAGCTTTCTTT
abundance: NA; v_gene: TRBV14; d_gene: NA; j_gene: TRBJ1-1; CDR3aa: CASSGARGEAFF; CDR3nt: TGTGCCAGCAGCGGAGCTAGGGGTGAAGCTTTCTTT
abundance: once; v_gene: TRBV12-3/TRBV12-4; d_gene: NA; j_gene: TRBJ1-5; CDR3aa: CASGTGNQPQHF; CDR3nt: TGTGCCAGCGGCACCGGCAATCAGCCCCAGCATTTT
abundance: NA; v_gene: TRBV2; d_gene: NA; j_gene: TRBJ2-2; CDR3aa: CASNGVRNTGELFF; CDR3nt: TGTGCCAGCAACGGGGTTCGGAACACCGGGGAGCTGTTTTTT
abundance: NA; v_gene: TRBV7-9; d_gene: TRBD1; j_gene: TRBJ2-1; CDR3aa: CASSYRTGGDNEQFF; CDR3nt: TGTGCCAGCAGCTACAGGACAGGGGGGGACAATGAGCAGTTCTTC
abundance: NA; v_gene: TRBV28; d_gene: NA; j_gene: TRBJ2-3; CDR3aa: CASSPSGGEDTQYF; CDR3nt: TGTGCCAGCAGTCCCAGCGGAGGGGAAGATACGCAGTATTTT
abundance: once; v_gene: TRBV7-8; d_gene: TRBD1; j_gene: TRBJ2-1; CDR3aa: CASSRSDVRGTGVIYNEQFF; CDR3nt: TGTGCCAGCAGCCGAAGCGACGTCCGCGGGACAGGGGTCATTTACAATGAGCAGTTCTTC